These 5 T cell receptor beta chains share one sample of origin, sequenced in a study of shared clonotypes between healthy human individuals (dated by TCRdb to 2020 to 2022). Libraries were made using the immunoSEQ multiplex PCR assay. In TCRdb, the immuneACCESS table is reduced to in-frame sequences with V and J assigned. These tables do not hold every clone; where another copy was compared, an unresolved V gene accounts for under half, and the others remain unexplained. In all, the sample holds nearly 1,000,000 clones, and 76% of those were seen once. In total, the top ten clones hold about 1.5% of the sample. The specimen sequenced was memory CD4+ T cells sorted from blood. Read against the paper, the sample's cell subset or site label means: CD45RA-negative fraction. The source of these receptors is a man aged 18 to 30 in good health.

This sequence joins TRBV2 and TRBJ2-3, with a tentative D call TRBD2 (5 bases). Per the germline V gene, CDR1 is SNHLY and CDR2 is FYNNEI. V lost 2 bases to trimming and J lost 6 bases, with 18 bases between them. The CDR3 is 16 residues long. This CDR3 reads CASSENPTGSVDTQYF. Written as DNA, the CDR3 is TGTGCCAGCAGTGAAAACCCCACGGGATCGGTTGATACGCAGTATTTT.

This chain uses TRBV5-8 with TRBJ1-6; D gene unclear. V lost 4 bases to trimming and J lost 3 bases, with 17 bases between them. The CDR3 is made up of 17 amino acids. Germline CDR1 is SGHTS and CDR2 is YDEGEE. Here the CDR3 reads CASSPRAGINYNSPLHF. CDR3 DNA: TGTGCCAGCAGCCCCCGGGCAGGCATTAACTATAATTCACCCCTCCACTTT.

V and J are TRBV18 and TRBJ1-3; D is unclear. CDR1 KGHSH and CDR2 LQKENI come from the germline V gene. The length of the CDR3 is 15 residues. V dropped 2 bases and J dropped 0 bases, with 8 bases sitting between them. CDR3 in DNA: TGTGCCAGCTCACCAGAGGCGTCCTCTGGAAACACCATATATTTT. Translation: CASSPEASSGNTIYF.

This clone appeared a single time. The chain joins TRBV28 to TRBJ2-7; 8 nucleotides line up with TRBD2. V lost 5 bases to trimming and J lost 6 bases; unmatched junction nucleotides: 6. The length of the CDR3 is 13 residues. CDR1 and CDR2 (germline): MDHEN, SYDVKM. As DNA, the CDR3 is TGTGCCAGCAGTACGGGACTAGTATTCGAGCAGTACTTC. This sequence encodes CASSTGLVFEQYF.

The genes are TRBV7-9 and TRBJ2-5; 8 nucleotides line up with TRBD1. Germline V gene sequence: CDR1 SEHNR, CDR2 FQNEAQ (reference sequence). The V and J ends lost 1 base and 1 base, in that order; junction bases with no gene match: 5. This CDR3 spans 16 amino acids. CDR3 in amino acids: CASSLGDRGTQETQYF. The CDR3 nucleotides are TGTGCCAGCAGCTTAGGAGACAGGGGCACCCAAGAGACCCAGTACTTC.